The rows below give T cell receptor beta chains drawn from one sample of a study of post-analysis software for immune sequencing data. TCRdb itself ran the PCR reads through MiXCR, one entry per CDR3 protein. The sample records hundreds of thousands of distinct CDR3 sequences, less than 35% being singletons. Source material: blood. All receptors derive from a girl aged 5-17 years with multiple sclerosis. The CDR3 runs from the conserved cysteine through the conserved F or W. The D gene is left open where the match is weak. Part of the rows lack a size; the others show once, few, many or a class for expanded clones.

v_gene,abundance,j_gene,len,d_gene,CDR3nt,CDR3aa
TRBV6-1,few,TRBJ2-3,15,NA,TGTGCCAGCAGACCCAGACAGGGAGGGGCAGATACGCAGTATTTT,CASRPRQGGADTQYF
TRBV6-5,few,TRBJ2-5,17,TRBD2,TGTGCCAGCAGTTACTCGAGAGCGGGGGGGCCCCGAGAGACCCAGTACTTC,CASSYSRAGGPRETQYF
TRBV18,NA,TRBJ2-7,15,TRBD1,TGTGCCAGCTCATCGCCGGGACAGGGCCCTAACGAGCAGTACTTC,CASSSPGQGPNEQYF
TRBV6-2/TRBV6-3,NA,TRBJ2-5,15,TRBD2,TGTGCCAGCAGGCTACTAGCGGGGGGGCAGGAGACCCAGTACTTC,CASRLLAGGQETQYF
TRBV6-2/TRBV6-3,NA,TRBJ1-2,14,NA,TGTGCCAGCAGTTACTCGAATCTGAACTATGGCTACACCTTC,CASSYSNLNYGYTF
TRBV7-3,many,TRBJ2-3,14,TRBD1,TGTGCCAGCAGCTTGACAGGGGGCACAGATACGCAGTATTTT,CASSLTGGTDTQYF
TRBV18,NA,TRBJ1-1,14,NA,TGTGCCAGCTCACCCCTAGGGAGGGGGACTGAAGCTTTCTTT,CASSPLGRGTEAFF
TRBV20-1,once,TRBJ2-3,15,TRBD2,TGCAGTACTAGACGCCCGGGACTAGCCTCAGATACGCAGTATTTT,CSTRRPGLASDTQYF
TRBV4-2,NA,TRBJ2-1,18,TRBD2,TGTGCCAGCAGCCCTAGGAGCGGGGGGGCCGACGAATGGAGTGAGCAGTTCTTC,CASSPRSGGADEWSEQFF
TRBV28,few,TRBJ2-3,14,NA,TGTGCCAGCTGTGAGCGGCAGCTTACAGATACGCAGTATTTT,CASCERQLTDTQYF
TRBV29-1,few,TRBJ2-1,12,TRBD2,TGCAGCGCGAAACTAGCGGGGGGGGAGCAGTTCTTC,CSAKLAGGEQFF
TRBV28,NA,TRBJ1-1,15,NA,TGTGCCAGCAGTTTGCCCCACGAACTGGGGGCTGAAGCTTTCTTT,CASSLPHELGAEAFF
TRBV6-6,NA,TRBJ1-1,15,NA,TGTGCCAGCAGTTACCCGGCGAGGGGAGACACTGAAGCTTTCTTT,CASSYPARGDTEAFF
TRBV7-8,NA,TRBJ2-1,19,TRBD2,TGTGCCAGCAGCTTTTCTAGACTAGCGGTCCGAGGCTCCTACAATGAGCAGTTCTTC,CASSFSRLAVRGSYNEQFF
TRBV7-9,NA,TRBJ2-7,15,TRBD2,TGTGCCAGCAGCCCTGTGCGGGGGGGCCTAAATGAGCAGTACTTC,CASSPVRGGLNEQYF
TRBV5-1,few,TRBJ1-4,15,NA,TGCGCCAGCAGCTTGGGGACATTCCCTAATGAAAAACTGTTTTTT,CASSLGTFPNEKLFF
TRBV12-3/TRBV12-4,NA,TRBJ1-2,16,NA,TGTGCCAGCAGTTCGCCAACACGGGGAGGGCACGGGGGCTACACCTTC,CASSSPTRGGHGGYTF
TRBV6-4,NA,TRBJ2-2,14,TRBD1,TGTGCCAGCAGTGAGACAGGGTGGACCGGGGAGCTGTTTTTT,CASSETGWTGELFF
TRBV6-5,NA,TRBJ2-7,13,NA,TGTGCCAGCAGTTATCCCGACAGAGAGGCCCAGTACTTC,CASSYPDREAQYF
TRBV7-9,NA,TRBJ2-3,14,NA,TGTGCCAGCAGCTTAGCCGATACAGGAGATACGCAGTATTTT,CASSLADTGDTQYF
TRBV4-1,NA,TRBJ2-2,18,NA,TGCGCCAGCAGCCGGGACCTTGGTGGGGGGGGCCGGACCGGGGAGCTGTTTTTT,CASSRDLGGGGRTGELFF
TRBV7-3,NA,TRBJ2-2,15,NA,TGTGCCAGCAACCCGGGGCTCGGGGACACCGGGGAGCTGTTTTTT,CASNPGLGDTGELFF
TRBV7-8,NA,TRBJ2-1,18,TRBD2,TGTGCCAGCAGCTTACCCTTCGGGACTAGCGGGGGGGCCAATGAGCAGTTCTTC,CASSLPFGTSGGANEQFF
TRBV5-6,few,TRBJ2-3,13,NA,TGTGCCAGCAGCTTGCTCGGGCCAGATACGCAGTATTTT,CASSLLGPDTQYF
TRBV15,NA,TRBJ2-5,17,TRBD2,TGTGCCACCAGCAGAGTAAAAACTAGCGGGGGGCGAGAGACCCAGTACTTC,CATSRVKTSGGRETQYF
TRBV7-9,NA,TRBJ1-2,13,NA,TGTGCCAGCAGCCAAGGGGACGACTATGGCTACACCTTC,CASSQGDDYGYTF
TRBV20-1,many,TRBJ2-7,15,TRBD2,TGCAGTGCTAGTCCCCTAGCGGGGGGACCAGGCGAGCAGTACTTC,CSASPLAGGPGEQYF
TRBV20-1,NA,TRBJ2-7,14,NA,TGCAGTGCTAGAGCCCAGGGGCGCCCCTACGAGCAGTACTTC,CSARAQGRPYEQYF
TRBV7-2,few,TRBJ2-1,15,NA,TGTGCCAGCAGCTTATCGCGTCACTCCTACAATGAGCAGTTCTTC,CASSLSRHSYNEQFF
TRBV12-3/TRBV12-4,NA,TRBJ1-6,15,NA,TGTGCCAGCAGTCGGAGGGAGGATATGGGATCACCCCTCCACTTT,CASSRREDMGSPLHF
TRBV29-1,few,TRBJ2-6,13,NA,TGCAGCGTTGCAGGGTCAGGGGCCAACGTCCTGACTTTC,CSVAGSGANVLTF